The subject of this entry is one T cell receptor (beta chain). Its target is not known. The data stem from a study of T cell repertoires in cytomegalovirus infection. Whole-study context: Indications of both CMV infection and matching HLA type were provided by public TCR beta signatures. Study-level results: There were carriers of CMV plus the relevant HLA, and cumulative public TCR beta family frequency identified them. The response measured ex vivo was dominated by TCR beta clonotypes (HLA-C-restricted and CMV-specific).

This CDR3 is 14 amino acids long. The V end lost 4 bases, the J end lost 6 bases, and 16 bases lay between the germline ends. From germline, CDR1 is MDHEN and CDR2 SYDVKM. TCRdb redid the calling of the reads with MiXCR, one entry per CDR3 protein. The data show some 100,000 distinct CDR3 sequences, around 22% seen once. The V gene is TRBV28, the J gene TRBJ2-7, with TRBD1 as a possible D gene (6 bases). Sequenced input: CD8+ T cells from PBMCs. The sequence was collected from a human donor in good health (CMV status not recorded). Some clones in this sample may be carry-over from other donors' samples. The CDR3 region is CASSSLRTGLEQYF. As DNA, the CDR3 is TGTGCCAGCAGTTCCCTCCGTACAGGGCTCGAGCAGTACTTC.